Following are 4 T cell receptor beta chains from one sample sequenced in a study of cytomegalovirus exposure and HLA in healthy donors. Primers for the PCR totalled 60 Vbeta and 13 Jbeta. TCRdb's copy holds only in-frame clones and misses some; the assay was immunoSEQ multiplex PCR. This table has some 160,000 clones, about 72% appearing once. The sequencing input was PBMCs. The origin of the receptors is a man aged 35-49 years in good health and CMV-seronegative.

In this sample, this clone turned up a few times. This chain connects TRBV5-1 to TRBJ2-3; TRBD2 agrees at 10 bases. After removal of 4 bases from V and 2 bases from J, the junction contained 4 bases not matched to a gene. This CDR3 comprises 15 residues. Germline V gene lookup returns CDR1 SGHRS and CDR2 YFSETQ. The CDR3 DNA follows: TGCGCCAGCAGCCTAGCGGGGGCTCACACAGATACGCAGTATTTT. Amino acids: CASSLAGAHTDTQYF. Full variable domain (remainder filled in from reference TRBV5-1 and TRBJ2-3): KAGVTQTPRYLIKTRGQQVTLSCSPISGHRSVSWYQQTPGQGLQFLFEYFSETQRNKGNFPGRFSGRQFSNSRSEMNVSTLELGDSALYLCASSLAGAHTDTQYFGPGTRLTVL.

The J gene is TRBJ2-1, the V gene TRBV5-1; the match to TRBD2 covers 7 bases. Trimming removed 4 bases from V and 6 bases from J; junction bases left unmatched: 7. This CDR3 spans 14 amino acids. Germline-derived CDR1 and CDR2 are SGHRS and YFSETQ. The CDR3 spells CASSPRTRINEQFF. The CDR3, as DNA: TGCGCCAGCAGCCCTAGGACTAGAATCAATGAGCAGTTCTTC.

V and J are TRBV19 and TRBJ1-6, with 7 bases identical to TRBD1. V was clipped by 3 bases and J by 8 bases; unmatched bases: 7. The CDR3 is 15 residues long. Germline V lookup: CDR1 LNHDA, CDR2 SQIVND (reference sequence). The CDR3 nucleotides are TGTGCCAGTAGTATGGTACCAGGGGGTGATTCACCCCTCCACTTT. This sequence encodes CASSMVPGGDSPLHF. Full variable domain (rest looked up from reference TRBV19 and TRBJ1-6): DGGITQSPKYLFRKEGQNVTLSCEQNLNHDAMYWYRQDPGQGLRLIYYSQIVNDFQKGDIAEGYSVSREKKESFPLTVTSAQKNPTAFYLCASSMVPGGDSPLHFGNGTRLTVT.

The chain links TRBV30 to TRBJ2-3; TRBD2 aligns across 10 bases. Germline lookup yields CDR1 GTSNPN and CDR2 SVGIG (reference sequence). V shed 0 bases, J shed 3 bases, and the junction held 3 bases outside the gene matches. The CDR3 has 15 residues. The CDR3 loop is CAWSVGAGGTDTQYF. The CDR3, as DNA: TGTGCCTGGAGTGTTGGAGCGGGAGGGACAGATACGCAGTATTTT.